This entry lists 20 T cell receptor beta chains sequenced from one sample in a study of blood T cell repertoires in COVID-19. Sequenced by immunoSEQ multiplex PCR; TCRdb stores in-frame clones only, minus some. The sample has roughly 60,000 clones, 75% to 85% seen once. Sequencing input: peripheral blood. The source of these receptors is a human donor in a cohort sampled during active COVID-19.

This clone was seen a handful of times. The CDR3 DNA reads TGCGCCAGCAGCCACCGACAGGGAACGACCTACATGAACACTGAAGCTTTCTTT. This codes for CASSHRQGTTYMNTEAFF. The chain carries TRBV4-1 and TRBJ1-1, with 7 bases fitting TRBD1. CDR1 and CDR2 (germline): MGHRA, YSYEKL. J gave up 0 bases and V 3 bases, and 13 bases lay outside the gene matches. The CDR3 is made up of 18 amino acids.

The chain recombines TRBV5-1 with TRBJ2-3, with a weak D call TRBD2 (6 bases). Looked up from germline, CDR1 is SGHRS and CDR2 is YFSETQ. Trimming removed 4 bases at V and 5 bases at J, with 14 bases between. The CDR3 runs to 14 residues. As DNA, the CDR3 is TGCGCCAGCAGCATGGGCGGGACCCGAGATACGCAGTATTTT. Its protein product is CASSMGGTRDTQYF.

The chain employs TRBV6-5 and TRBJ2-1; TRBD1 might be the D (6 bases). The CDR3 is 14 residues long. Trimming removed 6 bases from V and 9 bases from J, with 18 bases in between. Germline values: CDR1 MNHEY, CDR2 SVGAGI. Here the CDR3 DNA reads TGTGCCAGCAGCCTACAGGGCGGTTTGGGTGAGCAGTTCTTC. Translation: CASSLQGGLGEQFF.

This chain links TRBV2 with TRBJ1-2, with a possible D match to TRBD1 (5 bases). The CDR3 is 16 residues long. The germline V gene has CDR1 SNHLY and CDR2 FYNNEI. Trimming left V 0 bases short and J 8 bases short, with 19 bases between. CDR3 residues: CASSEALRGRETGYTF. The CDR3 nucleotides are TGTGCCAGCAGTGAAGCGCTTCGAGGCAGGGAAACAGGCTACACCTTC. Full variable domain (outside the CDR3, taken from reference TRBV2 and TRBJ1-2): EPEVTQTPSHQVTQMGQEVILRCVPISNHLYFYWYRQILGQKVEFLVSFYNNEISEKSEIFDDQFSVERPDGSNFTLKIRSTKLEDSAMYFCASSEALRGRETGYTFGSGTRLTVV.

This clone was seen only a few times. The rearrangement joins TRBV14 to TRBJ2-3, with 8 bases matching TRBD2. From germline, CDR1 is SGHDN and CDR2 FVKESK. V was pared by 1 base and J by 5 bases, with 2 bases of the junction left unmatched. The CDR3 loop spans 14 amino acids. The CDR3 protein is CASSQALAGDTQYF. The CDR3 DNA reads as TGTGCCAGCAGCCAAGCTCTAGCGGGAGATACGCAGTATTTT.

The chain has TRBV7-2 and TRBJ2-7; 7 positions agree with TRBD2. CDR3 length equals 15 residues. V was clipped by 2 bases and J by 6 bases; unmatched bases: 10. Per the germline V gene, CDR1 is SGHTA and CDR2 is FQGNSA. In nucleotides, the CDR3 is TGTGCCAGCAGCTTATACCGACAGCGACTAGCCGAGCAGTACTTC. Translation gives CASSLYRQRLAEQYF.

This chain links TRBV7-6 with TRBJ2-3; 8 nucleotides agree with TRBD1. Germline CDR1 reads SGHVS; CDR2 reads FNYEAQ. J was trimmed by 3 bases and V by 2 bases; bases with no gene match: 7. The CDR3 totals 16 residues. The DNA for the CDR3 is TGTGCCAGCAGCTTACAGGGGGCGGTTCCAACAGATACGCAGTATTTT. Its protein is CASSLQGAVPTDTQYF.

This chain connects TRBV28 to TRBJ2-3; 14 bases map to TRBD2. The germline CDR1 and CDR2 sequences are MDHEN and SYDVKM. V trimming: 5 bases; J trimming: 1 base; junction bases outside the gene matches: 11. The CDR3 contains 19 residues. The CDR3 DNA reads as TGTGCCAGCAGTGGTACCGGGACTAGCGGGAGATGGGGCACAGATACGCAGTATTTT. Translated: CASSGTGTSGRWGTDTQYF.

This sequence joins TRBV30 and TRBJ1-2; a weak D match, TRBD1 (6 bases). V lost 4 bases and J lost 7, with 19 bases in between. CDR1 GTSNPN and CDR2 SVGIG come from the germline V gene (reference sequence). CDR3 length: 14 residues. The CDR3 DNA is TGTGCCTGGAAAGTCACAGGGTTTTATCTTGGCTACACCTTC. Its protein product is CAWKVTGFYLGYTF. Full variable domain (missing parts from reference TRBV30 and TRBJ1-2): SQTIHQWPATLVQPVGSPLSLECTVEGTSNPNLYWYRQAAGRGLQLLFYSVGIGQISSEVPQNLSASRPQDRQFILSSKKLLLSDSGFYLCAWKVTGFYLGYTFGSGTRLTVV.

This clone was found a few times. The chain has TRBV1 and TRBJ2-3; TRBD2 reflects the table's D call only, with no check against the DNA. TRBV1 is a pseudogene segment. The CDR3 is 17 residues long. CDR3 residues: CTSSQEATSDTTDTQYF. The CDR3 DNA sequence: TGCACCAGCAGCCAAGAGGCGACTAGCGATACCACAGATACGCAGTATTTT.

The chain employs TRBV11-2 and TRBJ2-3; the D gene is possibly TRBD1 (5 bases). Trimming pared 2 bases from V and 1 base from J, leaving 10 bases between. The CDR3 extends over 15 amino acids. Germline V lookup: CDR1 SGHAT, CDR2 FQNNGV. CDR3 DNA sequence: TGTGCCAGCAGCTTAAGGGTACAGGGCACAGATACGCAGTATTTT. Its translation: CASSLRVQGTDTQYF.

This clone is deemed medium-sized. CDR3 amino acids: CASNSRDSNSPLHF. The DNA of the CDR3 is TGTGCCAGCAACAGCCGGGACAGTAATTCACCCCTCCACTTT. V is TRBV2 and J is TRBJ1-6, with 7 bases fitting TRBD1. Germline trimming cut 7 bases from V and 6 bases from J; bases unmatched to any gene: 6. The CDR3 covers 14 residues. The germline V gene has CDR1 SNHLY and CDR2 FYNNEI.

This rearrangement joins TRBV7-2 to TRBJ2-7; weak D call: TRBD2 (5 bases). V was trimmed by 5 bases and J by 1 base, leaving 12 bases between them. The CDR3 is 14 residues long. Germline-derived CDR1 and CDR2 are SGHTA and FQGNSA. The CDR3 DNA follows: TGTGCCAGCAGCCCTCTAGCAGTATCCTACGAGCAGTACTTC. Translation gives CASSPLAVSYEQYF.

The CDR3 DNA is TGTGCCTGGAGTACAGAGTTGGACAGCCCAATCGTCTCCTACGAGCAGTACTTC. Its translation: CAWSTELDSPIVSYEQYF. This chain joins TRBV30 and TRBJ2-7; D might be TRBD1 (6 bases). V was cut by 2 bases and J by 0 bases, with 23 bases left in between. The CDR3 totals 18 residues. CDR1 is GTSNPN and CDR2 is SVGIG in the germline V gene (reference sequence).

The CDR3 reads CASSLPGTQYF. CDR3 DNA sequence: TGTGCCAGCAGCCTACCGGGGACCCAGTACTTC. The chain links TRBV7-2 to TRBJ2-5; D is unclear. Germline V gene sequence: CDR1 SGHTA, CDR2 FQGNSA. The CDR3 is made up of 11 amino acids. The ends were cut back, 5 bases at V and 7 bases at J, with 8 bases in the middle.

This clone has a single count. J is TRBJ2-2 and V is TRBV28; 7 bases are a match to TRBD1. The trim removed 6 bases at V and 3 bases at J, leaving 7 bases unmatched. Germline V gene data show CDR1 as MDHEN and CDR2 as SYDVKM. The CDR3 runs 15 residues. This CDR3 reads CASSLGQVDTGELFF. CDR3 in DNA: TGTGCCAGCAGCCTAGGACAGGTCGACACCGGGGAGCTGTTTTTT. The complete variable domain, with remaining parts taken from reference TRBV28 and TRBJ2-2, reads DVKVTQSSRYLVKRTGEKVFLECVQDMDHENMFWYRQDPGLGLRLIYFSYDVKMKEKGDIPEGYSVSREKKERFSLILESASTNQTSMYLCASSLGQVDTGELFFGEGSRLTVL.

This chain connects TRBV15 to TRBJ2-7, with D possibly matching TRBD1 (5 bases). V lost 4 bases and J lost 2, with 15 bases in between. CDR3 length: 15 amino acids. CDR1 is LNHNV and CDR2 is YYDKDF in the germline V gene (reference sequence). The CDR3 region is CATSNYQGRAYEQYF. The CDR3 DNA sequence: TGTGCCACCAGCAACTACCAGGGAAGGGCCTACGAGCAGTACTTC. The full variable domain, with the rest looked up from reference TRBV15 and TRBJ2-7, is DAMVIQNPRYQVTQFGKPVTLSCSQTLNHNVMYWYQQKSSQAPKLLFHYYDKDFNNEADTPDNFQSRRPNTSFCFLDIRSPGLGDTAMYLCATSNYQGRAYEQYFGPGTRLTVT.

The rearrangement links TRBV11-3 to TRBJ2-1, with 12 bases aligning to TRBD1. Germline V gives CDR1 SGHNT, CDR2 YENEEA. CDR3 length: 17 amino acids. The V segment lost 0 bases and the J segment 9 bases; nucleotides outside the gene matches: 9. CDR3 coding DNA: TGTGCCAGCAGCTTAGAGGTTGGGACAGGGGGCTTGGGTGAGCAGTTCTTC. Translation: CASSLEVGTGGLGEQFF. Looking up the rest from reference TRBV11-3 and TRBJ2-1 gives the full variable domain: EAGVVQSPRYKIIEKKQPVAFWCNPISGHNTLYWYLQNLGQGPELLIRYENEEAVDDSQLPKDRFSAERLKGVDSTLKIQPAELGDSAVYLCASSLEVGTGGLGEQFFGPGTRLTVL.

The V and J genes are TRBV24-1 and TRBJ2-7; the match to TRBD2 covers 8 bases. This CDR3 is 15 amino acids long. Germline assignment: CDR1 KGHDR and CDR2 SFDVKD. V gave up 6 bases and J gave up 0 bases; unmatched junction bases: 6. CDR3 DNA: TGTGCCACCAGTCACGGGAGGGGTTCCTCCTACGAGCAGTACTTC. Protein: CATSHGRGSSYEQYF.

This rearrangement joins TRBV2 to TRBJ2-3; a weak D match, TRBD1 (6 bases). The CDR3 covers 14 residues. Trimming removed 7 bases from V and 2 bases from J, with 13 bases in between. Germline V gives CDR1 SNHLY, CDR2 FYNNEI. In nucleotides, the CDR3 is TGTGCCAGCATATCTTCAGGGGTCACAGATACGCAGTATTTT. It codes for CASISSGVTDTQYF. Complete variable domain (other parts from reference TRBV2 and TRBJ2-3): EPEVTQTPSHQVTQMGQEVILRCVPISNHLYFYWYRQILGQKVEFLVSFYNNEISEKSEIFDDQFSVERPDGSNFTLKIRSTKLEDSAMYFCASISSGVTDTQYFGPGTRLTVL.